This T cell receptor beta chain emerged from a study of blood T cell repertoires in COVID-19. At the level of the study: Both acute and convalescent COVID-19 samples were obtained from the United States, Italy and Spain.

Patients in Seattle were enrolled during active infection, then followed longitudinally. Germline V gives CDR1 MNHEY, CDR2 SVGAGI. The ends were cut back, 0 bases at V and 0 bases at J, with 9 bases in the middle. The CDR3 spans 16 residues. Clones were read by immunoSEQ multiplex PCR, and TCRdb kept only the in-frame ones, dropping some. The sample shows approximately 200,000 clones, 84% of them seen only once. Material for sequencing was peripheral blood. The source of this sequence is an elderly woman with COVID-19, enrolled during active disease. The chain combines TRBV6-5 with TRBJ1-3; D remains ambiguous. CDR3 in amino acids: CASSYSQQTSGNTIYF. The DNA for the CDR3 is TGTGCCAGCAGTTACTCCCAACAGACCTCTGGAAACACCATATATTTT.